This TCR beta chain appears in the sequencing data of a study of human T cells and chemical hapten exposure (dated by TCRdb to about 2021). Looking at the study overall: The libraries were sequenced as a pool, and the TCR yield per sample differed mostly because of small variations in library volumes within the pool. From each blood RNA sample, both TCR alpha and TCR beta chains were sequenced. The study tracked peripheral blood TCR repertoire changes in vivo during primary and secondary sensitization to the hapten diphenylcyclopropenone (DPC) in alopecia patients.

In the paper's terms, the time point label means: healthy volunteer bleed at 2 weeks. Total RNA was extracted from unfractionated whole blood collected in Tempus Blood RNA tubes. A handful of healthy volunteers acted as controls for TCR sequencing and had blood drawn at day 0, 2 weeks and 6 weeks. Overall results and qualifications from the work: After repeated subsampling, the strength of the expansion versus patch-test correlation and the threshold at which it became significant changed. No change with DPC sensitization was found in the number of TCRs above 1 in 1000 frequency, and no evidence of global repertoire structure alterations was found.

In the germline V gene, CDR1 corresponds to SGHDT and CDR2 to YYEEEE. The CDR3 starts with the cysteine, ends with the phenylalanine, and has 16 residues. The sequence is cut down to CDR3 DNA, 48 bases in frame from base 1. Trimming removed 0 bases from V and 0 bases from J, leaving 13 bases between the germline ends. Libraries were prepared through RACE. This sample was sequenced with a NextSeq 500. During library preparation, unique molecular identifiers were attached to individual cDNA molecules so that TCRs could be counted quantitatively and reproducibly. The original methods were these. Samples had a median of about 90,000 TCRs, with a range from about 23,224 to 700,000. The Decombinator software suite was used to annotate V, J and CDR3 in the TCR reads. To make PS versus PT1 abundance plots, every sample was subsampled to the same number of TCRs (28,000). Expanded TCRs were defined as absent before sensitization and observed at least eight times at the 2-week time point. Through fastp at Q25 and MiXCR, TCRdb rebuilt clones from the public reads, retaining in-frame beta chains. Every entry covers one CDR3 protein and lists the most common genes and DNA from its rows. The V and J calls were not made by the authors but by TCRdb's processing. The sample profile shows around 130,000 distinct CDR3 sequences; roughly 9% of them were found once. The top ten constitute 1.5% to 2% of the sample.

This clonotype has at least ten counts. Its antigen is not yet known. Base qualities are not at hand, and no much larger clone is one base apart. The source of this sequence is a male donor in good health. Some clones in this sample may be carry-over from other donors' samples. Source material: whole blood. Recombination joined TRBV5-6 with TRBJ2-7; TRBD2 might be the D gene, on 5 matching bases. The DNA sequence follows: TGTGCCAGCAGCTTGGTCAGGACTGCTAGCTCCTACGAGCAGTACTTC. Translated, it gives CASSLVRTASSYEQYF.